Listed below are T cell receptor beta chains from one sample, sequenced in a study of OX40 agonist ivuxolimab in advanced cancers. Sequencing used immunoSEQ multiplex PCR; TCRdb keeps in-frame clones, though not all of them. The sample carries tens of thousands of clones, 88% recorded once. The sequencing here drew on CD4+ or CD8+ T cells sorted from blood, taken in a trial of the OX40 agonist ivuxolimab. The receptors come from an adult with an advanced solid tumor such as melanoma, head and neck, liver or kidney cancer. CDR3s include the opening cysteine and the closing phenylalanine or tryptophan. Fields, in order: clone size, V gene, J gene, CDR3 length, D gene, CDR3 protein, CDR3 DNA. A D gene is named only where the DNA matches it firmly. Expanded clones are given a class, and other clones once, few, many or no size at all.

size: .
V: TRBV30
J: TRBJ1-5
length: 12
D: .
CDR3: CAWSGGNQPQHF
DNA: TGTGCCTGGAGTGGGGGCAATCAGCCCCAGCATTTT

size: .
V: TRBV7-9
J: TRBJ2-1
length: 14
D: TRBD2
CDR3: CASSALAVHNEQFF
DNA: TGTGCCAGCAGCGCACTAGCGGTTCACAATGAGCAGTTCTTC

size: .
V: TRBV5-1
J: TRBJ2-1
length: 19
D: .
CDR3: CASIQGPGEMIAGTNEQFF
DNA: TGCGCCAGCATTCAGGGCCCGGGAGAGATGATAGCAGGTACCAATGAGCAGTTCTTC

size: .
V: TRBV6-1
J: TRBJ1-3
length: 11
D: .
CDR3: CASSASYTIYF
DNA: TGTGCCAGCAGTGCCAGTTACACCATATATTTT

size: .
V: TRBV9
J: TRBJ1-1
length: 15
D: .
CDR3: CASSVATGRNTEAFF
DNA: TGTGCCAGCAGCGTAGCAACGGGACGGAACACTGAAGCTTTCTTT

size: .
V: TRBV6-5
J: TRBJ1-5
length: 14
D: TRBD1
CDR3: CASRTGQAGQPQHF
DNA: TGTGCCAGCAGAACCGGACAGGCCGGTCAGCCCCAGCATTTT

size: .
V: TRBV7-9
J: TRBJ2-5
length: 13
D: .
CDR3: CASSFRGQETQYF
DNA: TGTGCCAGCAGCTTCAGGGGCCAAGAGACCCAGTACTTC

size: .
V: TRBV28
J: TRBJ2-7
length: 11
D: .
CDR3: CASSLWGEQYF
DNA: TGTGCCAGCAGTTTATGGGGCGAGCAGTACTTC

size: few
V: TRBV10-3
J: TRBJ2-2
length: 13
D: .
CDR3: CAISRQSNGELFF
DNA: TGTGCCATTTCCAGACAGTCGAACGGGGAGCTGTTTTTT

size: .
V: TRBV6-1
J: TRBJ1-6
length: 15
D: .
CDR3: CASSLQGSYNSPLHF
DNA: TGTGCCAGCAGTTTACAGGGTTCCTATAATTCACCCCTCCACTTT

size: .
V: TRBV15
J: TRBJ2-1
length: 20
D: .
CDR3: CATSREPAGGDHSSYNEQFF
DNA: TGTGCCACCAGCAGAGAACCAGCAGGAGGGGACCATTCCAGCTACAATGAGCAGTTCTTC

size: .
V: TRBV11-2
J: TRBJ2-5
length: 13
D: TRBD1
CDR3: CASSSDRGETQYF
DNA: TGTGCCAGCAGCTCGGACAGGGGAGAGACCCAGTACTTC

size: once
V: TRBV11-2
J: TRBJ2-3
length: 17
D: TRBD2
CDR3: CASSPGLAGGRTDTQYF
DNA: TGTGCCAGCAGCCCGGGACTAGCGGGAGGGCGCACAGATACGCAGTATTTT

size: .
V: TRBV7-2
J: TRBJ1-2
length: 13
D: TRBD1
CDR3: CASSMRTGRASTF
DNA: TGTGCCAGCAGCATGCGGACAGGGAGGGCTAGCACCTTC

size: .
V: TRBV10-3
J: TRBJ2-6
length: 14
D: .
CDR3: CAITTSSGANVLTF
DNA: TGTGCCATCACCACGAGCTCTGGGGCCAACGTCCTGACTTTC

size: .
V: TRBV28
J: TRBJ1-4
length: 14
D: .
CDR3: CASSLQGYNEKLFF
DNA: TGTGCCAGCAGTTTACAGGGTTACAATGAAAAACTGTTTTTT